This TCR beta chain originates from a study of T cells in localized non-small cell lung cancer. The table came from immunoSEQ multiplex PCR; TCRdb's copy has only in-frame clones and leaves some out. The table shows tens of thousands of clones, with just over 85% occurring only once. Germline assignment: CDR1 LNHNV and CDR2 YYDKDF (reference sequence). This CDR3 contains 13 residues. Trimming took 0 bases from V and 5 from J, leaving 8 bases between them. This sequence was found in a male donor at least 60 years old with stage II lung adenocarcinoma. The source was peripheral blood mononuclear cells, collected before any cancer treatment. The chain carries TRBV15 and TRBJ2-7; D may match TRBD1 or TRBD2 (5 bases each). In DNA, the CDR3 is TGTGCCACCAGCAGAGATCGAGGGGACGAGCAGTACTTC. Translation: CATSRDRGDEQYF.